One sample yielded the 10 T cell receptor beta chains listed below, sequenced in a study of blood T cells in healthy people across ages. The authors ran a second PCR of roughly 6 to 12 cycles using a sample-barcoded 5' primer and a J-beta primer mix. In TCRdb, the 5' RACE reads were re-called with MiXCR into one record per CDR3 protein. Found here are 730,000 or so distinct CDR3 sequences, 35% to 50% of them singletons; the top ten hold 25% to 35%. Material for sequencing was blood. These receptors were obtained from an elderly man in good health.

V usage is TRBV6-5 and J usage is TRBJ1-5; 8 positions agree with TRBD1. CDR1 is MNHEY, CDR2 SVGAGI, per germline. Trimming cost V 4 bases and J 5 bases; bases outside gene matches: 13. This CDR3 region has 17 residues. CDR3 amino acids: CASSSSRTGRLDQPQHF. CDR3 in DNA: TGTGCCAGCAGTTCATCCCGGACAGGGCGTTTAGATCAGCCCCAGCATTTT.

The chain is built from TRBV16 and TRBJ1-1; 7 nucleotides agree with TRBD1. CDR1 is KGHSY, CDR2 FQNENV, per germline. This CDR3 comprises 16 residues. V dropped 4 bases and J dropped 4; count of bases not matched to a gene: 12. CDR3 in amino acids: CASSPGNRGGGTEAFF. The CDR3 bases are TGTGCCAGCAGCCCCGGCAACAGGGGTGGGGGCACTGAAGCTTTCTTT.

This clonotype was observed a few times. The chain employs TRBV7-3 and TRBJ2-5, with D tentatively TRBD1 (5 bases). Looked up from germline, CDR1 is SGHTA and CDR2 is FQGTGA. V was pared by 0 bases and J by 5 bases, with 13 bases between. The CDR3 extends over 15 amino acids. CDR3 region: CASSLTSGSQETQYF. CDR3 sequence (DNA): TGTGCCAGCAGCTTAACTTCAGGGTCCCAGGAGACCCAGTACTTC.

This clonotype has a count of ten or more. The chain joins TRBV4-3 to TRBJ2-7; 8 bases line up with TRBD2. The J segment lost 1 base and the V segment lost 0 bases, leaving 11 bases of the junction unmatched. The CDR3 has 18 amino acids. The germline CDR1 and CDR2 sequences are LGHNA and YSLEER. The CDR3 spells CASSQDLFWRGDSYEQYF. CDR3 DNA sequence: TGCGCCAGCAGCCAAGATCTATTCTGGCGGGGGGATTCCTACGAGCAGTACTTC.

The V call is TRBV18, the J call TRBJ1-5, with D perhaps TRBD1 (6 bases). This CDR3 comprises 16 residues. Trimming pared 3 bases from V and 0 bases from J, leaving 12 bases between. The germline gives CDR1 KGHSH, CDR2 LQKENI. Here the CDR3 reads CASSPPGGHSNQPQHF. In DNA form, the CDR3 reads TGTGCCAGCTCACCCCCGGGGGGACATAGCAATCAGCCCCAGCATTTT.

As concerns this clonotype: This clone may be a read error of a much larger clone one base away. The CDR3 loop is CAPGVGQYF. Written as DNA, the CDR3 is TGTGCCCCGGGGGTCGGGCAGTACTTC. The gene calls are TRBV24-1 and TRBJ2-5; a possible D gene is TRBD2 (6 bases). The CDR3 is 9 amino acids. In germline, CDR1 is KGHDR, CDR2 SFDVKD. Trimming shortened V by 12 bases and J by 11 bases, and 12 bases separated the two germline ends.

The genes are TRBV7-9 and TRBJ1-1, with 11 bases lining up with TRBD1. Germline CDR1 reads SEHNR; CDR2 reads FQNEAQ (reference sequence). Losses at the gene ends were 4 bases for V and 6 bases for J; bases not matched to a gene: 7. The CDR3 contains 15 residues. CDR3 amino acids: CASSSPGQGDAEAFF. DNA of the CDR3: TGTGCCAGCAGCTCACCGGGACAGGGGGACGCTGAAGCTTTCTTT.

The V and J genes are TRBV29-1 and TRBJ2-2, with 7 bases lining up with TRBD1. V lost 3 bases and J lost 5; bases outside the gene matches: 0. This CDR3 has 12 residues. Germline values: CDR1 SQVTM, CDR2 ANQGSEA. CDR3 DNA sequence: TGCAGCGTTGACAGGGGGACCGGGGAGCTGTTTTTT. Translating gives CSVDRGTGELFF.

This clonotype was observed a handful of times. The chain joins TRBV3-1 to TRBJ2-1, with D possibly TRBD2 on 6 matching bases. This CDR3 is 16 amino acids long. V lost 6 bases and J 4 bases, leaving 19 bases between the germline ends. CDR1 is LGHDT and CDR2 is YNNKEL in the germline V gene (reference sequence). CDR3 nucleotide sequence: TGTGCCAGCAGGCATGAAGGGACTCCAGGATACAATGAGCAGTTCTTC. This translates into CASRHEGTPGYNEQFF.

Many counts were recorded for this clonotype. The chain carries TRBV7-9 and TRBJ1-1; maybe TRBD1 (6 bases). The germline V gene encodes CDR1 SEHNR and CDR2 FQNEAQ (reference sequence). The CDR3 totals 16 residues. V dropped 3 bases and J dropped 4 bases, with 18 bases sitting between them. CDR3 protein: CASSFTGPQSGTEAFF. In DNA form, the CDR3 reads TGTGCCAGCAGCTTCACAGGGCCCCAATCAGGCACTGAAGCTTTCTTT. Full variable domain (outside the CDR3, taken from reference TRBV7-9 and TRBJ1-1): DTGVSQNPRHKITKRGQNVTFRCDPISEHNRLYWYRQTLGQGPEFLTYFQNEAQLEKSRLLSDRFSAERPKGSFSTLEIQRTEQGDSAMYLCASSFTGPQSGTEAFFGQGTRLTVV.